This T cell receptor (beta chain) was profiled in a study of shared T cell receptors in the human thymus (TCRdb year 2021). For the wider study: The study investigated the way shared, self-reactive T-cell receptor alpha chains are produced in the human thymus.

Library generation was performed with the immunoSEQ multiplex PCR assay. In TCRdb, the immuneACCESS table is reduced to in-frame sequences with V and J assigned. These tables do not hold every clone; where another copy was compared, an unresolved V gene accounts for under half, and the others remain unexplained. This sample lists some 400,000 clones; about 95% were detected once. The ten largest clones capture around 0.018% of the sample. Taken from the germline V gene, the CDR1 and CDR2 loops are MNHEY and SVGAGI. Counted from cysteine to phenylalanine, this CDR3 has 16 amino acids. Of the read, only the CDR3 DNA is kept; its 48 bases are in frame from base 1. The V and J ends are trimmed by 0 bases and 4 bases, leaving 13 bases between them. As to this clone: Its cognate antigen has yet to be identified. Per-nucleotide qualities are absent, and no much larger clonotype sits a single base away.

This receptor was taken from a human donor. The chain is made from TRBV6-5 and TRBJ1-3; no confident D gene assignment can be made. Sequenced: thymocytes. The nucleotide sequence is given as TGTGCCAGCAGTTACTCGACGCAAAACGGCGGAAACACCATATATTTT. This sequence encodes CASSYSTQNGGNTIYF.